The next 10 T cell receptor beta chains were all read from a single sample in a study of T cells after yellow fever vaccination. TCRdb ran MiXCR on the 5' RACE reads and lists one entry per CDR3 protein. This sample yields tens of thousands of distinct CDR3 sequences, of which less than 8.5% are seen a single time; about 38% belongs to the top ten. The specimen comprised CD8+ T cells sorted from PBMCs, sampled 15 days after the yellow fever booster vaccination. These receptor sequences come from a man aged 25-45 years who received the YFV17D yellow fever vaccine.

This clonotype has a handful of counts. J is TRBJ1-5 and V is TRBV27, with D unclear. Germline CDR1 MNHEY, CDR2 SMNVEV (reference sequence). Deletions cut 6 bases from V and 0 bases from J, with 6 bases between. The CDR3 is 13 residues long. CDR3: CASRVSSNQPQHF. The CDR3 DNA is TGTGCCAGCAGAGTGAGTAGCAATCAGCCCCAGCATTTT.

This clonotype was detected many times. The V gene is TRBV20-1, the J gene TRBJ2-1; 7 bases line up with TRBD2. V gave up 3 bases and J gave up 5 bases; unmatched junction bases: 4. CDR1 and CDR2 (germline): DFQATT, SNEGSKA (reference sequence). The CDR3 extends over 13 amino acids. The CDR3 DNA sequence: TGCAGTGCTAGTCTAGCGGTAAACAATGAGCAGTTCTTC. It is translated as CSASLAVNNEQFF.

This clonotype was seen a few times. This chain links TRBV13 with TRBJ2-6; TRBD1 aligns across 7 bases. Germline lookup yields CDR1 PRHDT and CDR2 FYEKMQ (reference sequence). The CDR3 sequence is 18 residues long. Trimming removed 4 bases from V and 0 bases from J; junction bases left unmatched: 9. The CDR3 DNA sequence: TGTGCCAGCAGCTCCGGGACAGACGCCCTCTCTGGGGCCAACGTCCTGACTTTC. Its translation: CASSSGTDALSGANVLTF.

This clonotype was detected many times. This chain uses TRBV24-1 with TRBJ2-1; the match to TRBD1 covers 11 bases. Germline V gives CDR1 KGHDR, CDR2 SFDVKD. The J segment lost 6 bases and the V segment lost 3 bases, leaving 3 bases of the junction unmatched. The CDR3 is 15 amino acids. The CDR3, as DNA: TGTGCCACCAGTGATCCGGACAGGGGGCCCAATGAGCAGTTCTTC. Its translation: CATSDPDRGPNEQFF.

About this clonotype: Germline is not matched at one junction end, which may reflect a read error. The genes are TRBV27 and TRBJ2-1; D call uncertain. The germline V gene encodes CDR1 MNHEY and CDR2 SMNVEV (reference sequence). The CDR3 consists of 15 residues. The CDR3 DNA reads as TGTACCAGCAGCTCCGGGTTTCGCTCATACAATGAGCAGTTCTTC. Its protein product is CTSSSGFRSYNEQFF.

This clonotype was counted at least ten times. This sequence joins TRBV20-1 and TRBJ2-3; 12 bases agree with TRBD2. The CDR3 runs 17 residues. The ends lost 1 base at V and 1 base at J; junction bases unmatched: 6. Germline loops: CDR1 DFQATT, CDR2 SNEGSKA (reference sequence). CDR3 sequence (DNA): TGCAGTGCTAGAGGACTAGCGGGAGCGTTGGGCACAGATACGCAGTATTTT. This encodes CSARGLAGALGTDTQYF.

This clonotype was counted ten times or more. The chain joins TRBV20-1 to TRBJ2-3; D not resolved. Per the germline V gene, CDR1 is DFQATT and CDR2 is SNEGSKA (reference sequence). The CDR3 loop spans 14 amino acids. With 3 bases removed from V and 4 bases from J, the gap between germline ends came to 14 bases. The chain's CDR3 is CSASSDLRPDTQYF. The CDR3 nucleotides are TGCAGTGCTAGTTCTGATCTCAGACCAGATACGCAGTATTTT.

This clonotype has at least ten counts. The chain has TRBV2 and TRBJ2-7; D assignment may be TRBD1 or TRBD2 (5 bases each). There are 16 residues in the CDR3. In germline, CDR1 is SNHLY, CDR2 FYNNEI. V shed 4 bases and J shed 1 base, with 17 bases lying between them. CDR3 bases: TGTGCCAGCAGTGTAGACGTATACGGGACGTCCTACGAGCAGTACTTC. It is translated as CASSVDVYGTSYEQYF.

Many counts were recorded for this clonotype. The genes are TRBV5-1 and TRBJ2-1; 10 bases match TRBD2. J gave up 0 bases and V 2 bases, and 2 bases lay outside the gene matches. Germline CDR1 and CDR2: SGHRS and YFSETQ. This CDR3 is built from 16 residues. Written as DNA, the CDR3 is TGCGCCAGCAGCTTCCGACTAGCGGGCTCCTACAATGAGCAGTTCTTC. Amino acids: CASSFRLAGSYNEQFF. The complete variable domain, with remaining parts taken from reference TRBV5-1 and TRBJ2-1, reads KAGVTQTPRYLIKTRGQQVTLSCSPISGHRSVSWYQQTPGQGLQFLFEYFSETQRNKGNFPGRFSGRQFSNSRSEMNVSTLELGDSALYLCASSFRLAGSYNEQFFGPGTRLTVL.

This clonotype was recorded many times. The J gene is TRBJ1-1, the V gene TRBV4-1, with TRBD1 matching 11 bases. Germline V gene sequence: CDR1 MGHRA, CDR2 YSYEKL. This CDR3 is 15 amino acids long. The ends lost 2 bases at V and 4 bases at J; junction bases unmatched: 3. The CDR3 spells CASSQSGTGGTEAFF. CDR3 bases: TGCGCCAGCAGCCAATCCGGGACAGGGGGCACTGAAGCTTTCTTT.